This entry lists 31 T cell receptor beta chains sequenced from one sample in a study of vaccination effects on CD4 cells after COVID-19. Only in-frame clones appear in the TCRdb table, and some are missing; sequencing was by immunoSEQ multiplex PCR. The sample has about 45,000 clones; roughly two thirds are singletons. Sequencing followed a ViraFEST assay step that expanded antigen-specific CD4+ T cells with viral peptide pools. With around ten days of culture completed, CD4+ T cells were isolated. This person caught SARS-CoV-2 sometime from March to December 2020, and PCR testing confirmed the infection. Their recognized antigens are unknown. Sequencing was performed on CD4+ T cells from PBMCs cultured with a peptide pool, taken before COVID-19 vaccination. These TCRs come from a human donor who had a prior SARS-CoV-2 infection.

This CDR3 reads CASSEAFLPSGGLHEQYF. The CDR3 DNA sequence: TGTGCCAGCAGTGAAGCGTTTCTCCCTTCGGGGGGCTTGCACGAGCAGTACTTC. The chain is built from TRBV2 and TRBJ2-7, with D perhaps matching TRBD2 (7 bases). CDR3 length: 18 amino acids. V was cut by 0 bases and J by 5 bases, with 23 bases left in between. The germline gives CDR1 SNHLY, CDR2 FYNNEI.

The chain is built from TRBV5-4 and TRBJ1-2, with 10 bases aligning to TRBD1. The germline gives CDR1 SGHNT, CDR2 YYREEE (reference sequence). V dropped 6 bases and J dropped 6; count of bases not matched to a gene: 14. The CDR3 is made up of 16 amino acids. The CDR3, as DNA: TGTGCCAGCAACAACCGAGAGACAGGGGGCGCAGATGGCTACACCTTC. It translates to CASNNRETGGADGYTF. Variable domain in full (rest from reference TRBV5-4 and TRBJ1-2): ETGVTQSPTHLIKTRGQQVTLRCSSQSGHNTVSWYQQALGQGPQFIFQYYREEENGRGNFPPRFSGLQFPNYSSELNVNALELDDSALYLCASNNRETGGADGYTFGSGTRLTVV.

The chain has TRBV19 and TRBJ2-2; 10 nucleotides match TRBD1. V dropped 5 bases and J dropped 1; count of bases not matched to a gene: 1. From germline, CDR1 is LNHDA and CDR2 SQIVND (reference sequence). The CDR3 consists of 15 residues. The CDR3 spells CASSWTGGNTGELFF. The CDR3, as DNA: TGTGCCAGTAGTTGGACAGGGGGGAACACCGGGGAGCTGTTTTTT.

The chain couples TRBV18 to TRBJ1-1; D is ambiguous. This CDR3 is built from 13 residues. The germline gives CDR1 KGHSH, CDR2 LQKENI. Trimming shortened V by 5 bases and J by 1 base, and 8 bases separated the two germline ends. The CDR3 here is CASSAQSNTEAFF. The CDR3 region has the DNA TGTGCCAGCTCAGCGCAGTCGAACACTGAAGCTTTCTTT.

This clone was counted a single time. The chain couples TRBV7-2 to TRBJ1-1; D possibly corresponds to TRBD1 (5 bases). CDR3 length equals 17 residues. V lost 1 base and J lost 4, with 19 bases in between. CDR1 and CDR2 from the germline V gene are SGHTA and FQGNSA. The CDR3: CASSLDPSGRLITEAFF. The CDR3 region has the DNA TGTGCCAGCAGCTTAGATCCCTCGGGACGGTTGATCACTGAAGCTTTCTTT.

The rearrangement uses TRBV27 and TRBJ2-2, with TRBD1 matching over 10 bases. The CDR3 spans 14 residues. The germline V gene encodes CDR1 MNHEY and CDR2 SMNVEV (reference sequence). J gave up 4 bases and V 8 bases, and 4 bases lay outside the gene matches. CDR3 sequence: CASGRDRGTGELFF. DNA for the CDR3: TGTGCCAGCGGACGGGACAGGGGCACCGGGGAGCTGTTTTTT.

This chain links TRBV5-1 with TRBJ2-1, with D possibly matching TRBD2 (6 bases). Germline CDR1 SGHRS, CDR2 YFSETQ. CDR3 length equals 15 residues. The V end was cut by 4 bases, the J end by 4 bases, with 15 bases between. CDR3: CASSIGTVQYNEQFF. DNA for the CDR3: TGCGCCAGCAGCATAGGGACTGTACAATACAATGAGCAGTTCTTC.

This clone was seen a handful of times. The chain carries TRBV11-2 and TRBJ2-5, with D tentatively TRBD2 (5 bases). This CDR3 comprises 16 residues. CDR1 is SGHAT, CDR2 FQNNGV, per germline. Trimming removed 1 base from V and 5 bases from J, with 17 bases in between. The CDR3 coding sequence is TGTGCCAGCAGCTTAGGGTTCTCGGGGATTGGGGAGACCCAGTACTTC. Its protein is CASSLGFSGIGETQYF.

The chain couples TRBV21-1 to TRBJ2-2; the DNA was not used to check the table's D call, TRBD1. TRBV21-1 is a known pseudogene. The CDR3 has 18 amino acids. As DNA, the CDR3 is TGTGCCAGCAGCAATACTACTATCGGACACGTGAACACCGGGGAGCTGTTTTTT. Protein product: CASSNTTIGHVNTGELFF.

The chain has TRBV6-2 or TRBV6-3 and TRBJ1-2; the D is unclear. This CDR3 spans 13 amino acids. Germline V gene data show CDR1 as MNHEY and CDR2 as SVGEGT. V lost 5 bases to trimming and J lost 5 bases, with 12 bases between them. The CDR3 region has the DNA TGTGCCAGCAGTCACGACCGTGGGTATGGCTACACCTTC. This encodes CASSHDRGYGYTF.

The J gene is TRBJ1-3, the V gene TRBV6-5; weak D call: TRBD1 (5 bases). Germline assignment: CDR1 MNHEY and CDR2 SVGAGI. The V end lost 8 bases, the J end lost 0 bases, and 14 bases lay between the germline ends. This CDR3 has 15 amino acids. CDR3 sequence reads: CASGGVGSSGNTIYF. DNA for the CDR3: TGTGCCAGCGGGGGGGTCGGTAGCTCTGGAAACACCATATATTTT.

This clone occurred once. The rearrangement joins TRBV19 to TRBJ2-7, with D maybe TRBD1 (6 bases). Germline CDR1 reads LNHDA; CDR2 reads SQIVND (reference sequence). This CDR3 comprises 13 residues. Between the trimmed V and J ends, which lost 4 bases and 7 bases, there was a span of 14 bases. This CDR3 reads CASSTRGGWEQYF. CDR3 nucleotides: TGTGCCAGTAGTACCAGGGGCGGCTGGGAGCAGTACTTC.

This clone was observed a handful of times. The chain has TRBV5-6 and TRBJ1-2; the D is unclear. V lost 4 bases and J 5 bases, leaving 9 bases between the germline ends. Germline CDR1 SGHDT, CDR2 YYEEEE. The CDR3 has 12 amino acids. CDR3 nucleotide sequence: TGTGCCAGCAGCCGAGGATTATATGGCTACACCTTC. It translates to CASSRGLYGYTF.

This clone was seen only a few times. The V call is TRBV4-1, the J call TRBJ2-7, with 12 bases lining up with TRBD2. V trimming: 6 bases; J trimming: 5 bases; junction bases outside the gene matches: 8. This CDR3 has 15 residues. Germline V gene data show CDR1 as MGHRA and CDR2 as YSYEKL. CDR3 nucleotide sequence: TGCGCCAGCAGACCCGGACTAGCGGGACGGAACGAGCAGTACTTC. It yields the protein CASRPGLAGRNEQYF.

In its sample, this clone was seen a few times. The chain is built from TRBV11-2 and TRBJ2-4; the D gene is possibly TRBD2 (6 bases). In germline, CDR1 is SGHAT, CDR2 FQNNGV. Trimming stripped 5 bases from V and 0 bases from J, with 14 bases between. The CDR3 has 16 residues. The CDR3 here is CASSHLSAGAKNIQYF. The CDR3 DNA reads TGTGCCAGCAGCCACCTGTCAGCGGGAGCCAAAAACATTCAGTACTTC.

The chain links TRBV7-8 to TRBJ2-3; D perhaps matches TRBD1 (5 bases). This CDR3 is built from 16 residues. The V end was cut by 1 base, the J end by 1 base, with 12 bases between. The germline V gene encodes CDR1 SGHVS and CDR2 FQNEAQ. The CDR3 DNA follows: TGTGCCAGCAGCTTAGGTTTTGGACACCGCACAGATACGCAGTATTTT. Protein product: CASSLGFGHRTDTQYF.

The CDR3 bases are TGTGCCAGCAGTTACGGGGACAGGGGGTTTTTTCTCGAGCAGTACTTC. Protein product: CASSYGDRGFFLEQYF. The gene calls are TRBV6-5 and TRBJ2-7, with 11 positions matching TRBD1. The CDR3 is made up of 16 amino acids. The junction had 9 bases not matched to a gene; V was cut back by 2 bases and J by 6 bases. Germline-derived CDR1 and CDR2 are MNHEY and SVGAGI.

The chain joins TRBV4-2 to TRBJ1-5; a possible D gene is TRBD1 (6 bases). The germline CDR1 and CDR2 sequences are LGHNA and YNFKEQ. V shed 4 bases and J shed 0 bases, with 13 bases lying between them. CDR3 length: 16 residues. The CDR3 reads CASSPYDRNSNQPQHF. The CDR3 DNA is TGTGCCAGCAGCCCCTACGACAGGAATAGCAATCAGCCCCAGCATTTT.

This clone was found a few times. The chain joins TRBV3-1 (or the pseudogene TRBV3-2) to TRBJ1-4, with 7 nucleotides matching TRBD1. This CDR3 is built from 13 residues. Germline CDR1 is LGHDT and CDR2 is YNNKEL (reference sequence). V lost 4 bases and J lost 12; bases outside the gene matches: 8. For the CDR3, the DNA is TGTGCCAGCAGCCTCAGGGGGTCGGGAGAACTGTTTTTT. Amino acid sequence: CASSLRGSGELFF.

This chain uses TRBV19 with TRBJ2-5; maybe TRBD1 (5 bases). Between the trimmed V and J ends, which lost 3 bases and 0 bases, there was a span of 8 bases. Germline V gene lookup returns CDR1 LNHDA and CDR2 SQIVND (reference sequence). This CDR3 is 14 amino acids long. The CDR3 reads CASSISGYQETQYF. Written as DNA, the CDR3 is TGTGCCAGTAGTATCTCAGGGTACCAAGAGACCCAGTACTTC. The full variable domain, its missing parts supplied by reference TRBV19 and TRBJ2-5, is DGGITQSPKYLFRKEGQNVTLSCEQNLNHDAMYWYRQDPGQGLRLIYYSQIVNDFQKGDIAEGYSVSREKKESFPLTVTSAQKNPTAFYLCASSISGYQETQYFGPGTRLLVL.

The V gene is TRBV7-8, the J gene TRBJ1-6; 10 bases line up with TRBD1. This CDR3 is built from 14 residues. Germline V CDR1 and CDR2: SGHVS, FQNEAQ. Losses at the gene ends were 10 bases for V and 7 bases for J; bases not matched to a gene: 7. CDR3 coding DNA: TGTGCCATCTCAACGGGACAGGGGAATTCACCCCTCCACTTT. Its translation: CAISTGQGNSPLHF.

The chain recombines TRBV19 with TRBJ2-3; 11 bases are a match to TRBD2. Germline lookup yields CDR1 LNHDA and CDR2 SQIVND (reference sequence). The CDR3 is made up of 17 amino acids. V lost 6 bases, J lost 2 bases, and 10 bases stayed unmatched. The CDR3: CASRTSGLADYTDTQYF. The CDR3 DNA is TGTGCCAGTAGGACATCGGGACTAGCGGATTACACAGATACGCAGTATTTT.

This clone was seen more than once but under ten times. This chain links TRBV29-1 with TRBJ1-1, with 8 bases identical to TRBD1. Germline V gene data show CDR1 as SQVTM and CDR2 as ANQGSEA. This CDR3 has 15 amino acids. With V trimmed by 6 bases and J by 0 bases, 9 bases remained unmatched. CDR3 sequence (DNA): TGCAGCGTCGACAGGGGATGGGGAATGAACACTGAAGCTTTCTTT. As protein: CSVDRGWGMNTEAFF.

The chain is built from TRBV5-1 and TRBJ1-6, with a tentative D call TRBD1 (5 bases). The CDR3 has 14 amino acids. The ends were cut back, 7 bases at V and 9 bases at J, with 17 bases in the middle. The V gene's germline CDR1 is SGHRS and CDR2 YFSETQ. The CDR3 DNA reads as TGCGCCAGCCGATCAAGGCAGGGCGGTTCACCCCTCCACTTT. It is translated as CASRSRQGGSPLHF.

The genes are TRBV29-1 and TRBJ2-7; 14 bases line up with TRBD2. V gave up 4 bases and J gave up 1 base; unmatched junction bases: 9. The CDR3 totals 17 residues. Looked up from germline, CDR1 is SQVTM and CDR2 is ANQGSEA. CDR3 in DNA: TGCAGCGTTGGTCGACGACTAGCGGGAGGGCCTTCCTACGAGCAGTACTTC. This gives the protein CSVGRRLAGGPSYEQYF.

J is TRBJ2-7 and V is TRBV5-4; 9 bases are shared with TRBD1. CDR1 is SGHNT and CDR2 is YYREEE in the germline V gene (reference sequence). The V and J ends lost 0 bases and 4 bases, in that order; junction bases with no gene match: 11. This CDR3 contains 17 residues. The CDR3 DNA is TGTGCCAGCAGCTTGGATACCCGGACAGGGGTTGAATACGAGCAGTACTTC. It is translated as CASSLDTRTGVEYEQYF.

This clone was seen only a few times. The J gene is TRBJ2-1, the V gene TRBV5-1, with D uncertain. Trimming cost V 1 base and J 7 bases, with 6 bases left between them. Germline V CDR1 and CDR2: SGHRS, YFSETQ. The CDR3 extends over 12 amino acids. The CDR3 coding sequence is TGCGCCAGCAGCTTGCCAGCTAATGAGCAGTTCTTC. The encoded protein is CASSLPANEQFF.

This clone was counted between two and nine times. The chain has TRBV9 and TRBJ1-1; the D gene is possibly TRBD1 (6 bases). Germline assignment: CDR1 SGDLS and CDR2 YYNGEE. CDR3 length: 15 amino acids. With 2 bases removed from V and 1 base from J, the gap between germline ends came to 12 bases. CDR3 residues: CASSVQGFGNTEAFF. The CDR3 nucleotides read TGTGCCAGCAGCGTCCAGGGGTTTGGGAACACTGAAGCTTTCTTT.

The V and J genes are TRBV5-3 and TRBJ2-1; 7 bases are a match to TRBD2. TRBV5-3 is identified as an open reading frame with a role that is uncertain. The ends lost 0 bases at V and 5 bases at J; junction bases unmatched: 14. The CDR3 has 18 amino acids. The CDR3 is CARSLVFGLEPTDNEQFF. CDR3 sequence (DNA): TGTGCCAGAAGCTTGGTTTTTGGACTAGAGCCTACCGACAATGAGCAGTTCTTC.

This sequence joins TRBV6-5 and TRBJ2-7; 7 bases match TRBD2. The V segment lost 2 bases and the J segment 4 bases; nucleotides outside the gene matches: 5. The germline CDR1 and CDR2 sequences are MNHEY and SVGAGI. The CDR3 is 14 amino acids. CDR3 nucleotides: TGTGCCAGCAGTTACGGCGGGGGTGGGTACGAGCAGTACTTC. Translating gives CASSYGGGGYEQYF.

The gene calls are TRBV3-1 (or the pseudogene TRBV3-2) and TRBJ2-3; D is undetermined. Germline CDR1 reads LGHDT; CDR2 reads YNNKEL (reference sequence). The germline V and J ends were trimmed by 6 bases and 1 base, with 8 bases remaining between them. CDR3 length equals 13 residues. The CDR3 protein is CASRPGGTDTQYF. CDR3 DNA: TGTGCCAGCAGACCAGGCGGCACAGATACGCAGTATTTT.